This TCR beta chain was obtained from a study of post-analysis software for immune sequencing data. Study-wide results and caveats: Elevated frequency relative to controls characterized four or five TRBV segments in patients, TRBV5-6, TRBV5-1 and TRBV20-1 among them.

The J segment lost 9 bases and the V segment lost 2 bases, leaving 11 bases of the junction unmatched. The CDR3 is made up of 15 amino acids. Germline CDR1 is SGDLS and CDR2 is YYNGEE. As concerns this clonotype: Its antigen is not identified.

cDNA libraries for TCR beta contained unique molecular identifiers. A single record per CDR3 protein comes from TCRdb applying MiXCR to the PCR reads. The data contain roughly 870,000 distinct CDR3 sequences, approximately 53% of them singletons. The chain uses TRBV9 and TRBJ2-1; TRBD1 matches at 7 bases. The sample comprised blood. The TCR originated in a girl aged 10-17 years with multiple sclerosis. The CDR3 sequence: CASSVLGGKLGEQFF. The CDR3 DNA sequence: TGTGCCAGCAGCGTTCTAGGGGGCAAGTTGGGTGAGCAGTTCTTC. The full variable domain, its missing parts supplied by reference TRBV9 and TRBJ2-1, is DSGVTQTPKHLITATGQRVTLRCSPRSGDLSVYWYQQSLDQGLQFLIQYYNGEERAKGNILERFSAQQFPDLHSELNLSSLELGDSALYFCASSVLGGKLGEQFFGPGTRLTVL.